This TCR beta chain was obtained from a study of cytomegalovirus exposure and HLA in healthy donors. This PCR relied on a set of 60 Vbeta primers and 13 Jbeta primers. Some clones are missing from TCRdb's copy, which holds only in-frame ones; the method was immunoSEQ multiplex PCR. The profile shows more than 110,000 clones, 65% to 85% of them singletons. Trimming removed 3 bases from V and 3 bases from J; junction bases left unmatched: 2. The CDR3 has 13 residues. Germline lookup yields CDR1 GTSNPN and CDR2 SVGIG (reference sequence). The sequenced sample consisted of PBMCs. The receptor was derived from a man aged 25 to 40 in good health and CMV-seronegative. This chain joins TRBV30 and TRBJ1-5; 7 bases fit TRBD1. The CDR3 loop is CAWRGQSNQPQHF. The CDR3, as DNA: TGTGCCTGGAGGGGACAGTCCAATCAGCCCCAGCATTTT.